Listed below are T cell receptor beta chains from one sample, sequenced in a study of OX40 agonist ivuxolimab in advanced cancers. The assay was immunoSEQ multiplex PCR, and TCRdb's table has in-frame clones only and misses some. Of tens of thousands of clones listed, roughly 80% are singletons. Sequencing used CD4+ or CD8+ T cells sorted from blood, obtained in a trial of the OX40 agonist ivuxolimab. These receptors originate from an adult with an advanced solid tumor such as melanoma, head and neck, liver or kidney cancer. The CDR3 runs from the conserved cysteine through the conserved F or W. A D gene is named only where the DNA matches it firmly. Where a row states a size, it is once, few, many or the class of an expanded clone; other rows omit it.

TRBJ2-3 | TRBV10-3 | . | . | CAISESATQYF | TGTGCCATCAGTGAGTCCGCCACGCAGTATTTT
TRBJ1-3 | TRBV5-6 | . | once | CASSTQKASGNTIYF | TGTGCCAGCAGCACCCAGAAGGCCTCGGGAAACACCATATATTTT
TRBJ2-5 | TRBV5-1 | . | . | CASSRLQETQYF | TGCGCCAGCAGCCGCTTACAAGAGACCCAGTACTTC
TRBJ1-5 | TRBV5-4 | . | . | CASSLDAQGQPQHF | TGTGCCAGCAGCCTGGACGCCCAAGGTCAGCCCCAGCATTTT
TRBJ2-7 | TRBV7-9 | . | . | CASSLGDGYEQYF | TGTGCCAGCAGCTTAGGGGACGGATACGAGCAGTACTTC
TRBJ2-2 | TRBV5-3 | TRBD2 | . | CARKPSGRRYTGELFF | TGTGCCAGAAAACCTAGCGGGAGACGTTACACCGGGGAGCTGTTTTTT
TRBJ2-7 | TRBV7-8 | . | . | CASSILRDAEQYF | TGTGCCAGCAGCATCCTCCGGGACGCCGAGCAGTACTTC
TRBJ2-3 | TRBV11-2 | TRBD2 | few | CASSLGTGGATDTQYF | TGTGCCAGCAGTCTAGGTACCGGGGGGGCCACAGATACGCAGTATTTT
TRBJ2-1 | TRBV7-2 | . | . | CASSLDPPGGYNEQFF | TGTGCCAGCAGCTTAGATCCTCCTGGCGGCTACAATGAGCAGTTCTTC
TRBJ1-5 | TRBV2 | . | . | CASRHYNQPQHF | TGTGCCAGCAGGCATTACAATCAGCCCCAGCATTTT
TRBJ1-5 | TRBV6-1 | TRBD1 | once | CASSGQGGQPQHF | TGTGCCAGCAGTGGACAGGGAGGGCAGCCCCAGCATTTT
TRBJ2-5 | TRBV5-5 | . | . | CASSHRTGYSAETQYF | TGTGCCAGCAGCCACCGAACAGGGTATTCGGCGGAGACCCAGTACTTC
TRBJ2-1 | TRBV7-3 | . | few | CASSSVAGGYNEQFF | TGTGCCAGCAGTTCTGTTGCAGGAGGGTACAATGAGCAGTTCTTC
TRBJ1-4 | TRBV27 | . | . | CASSPVGKKLFF | TGTGCCAGCAGCCCTGTGGGCAAAAAACTGTTTTTT
TRBJ2-3 | TRBV15 | . | . | CATSREQGRYGDTQYF | TGTGCCACCAGCAGAGAACAGGGACGGTACGGAGATACGCAGTATTTT
TRBJ1-5 | TRBV28 | . | . | CASRAGRAMFRPQHF | TGTGCCAGCAGGGCAGGCAGGGCTATGTTTAGGCCCCAGCATTTT
TRBJ2-7 | TRBV30 | TRBD2 | . | CAWSPGGFRYEQYF | TGTGCCTGGAGTCCGGGAGGTTTCAGGTACGAGCAGTACTTC
TRBJ1-1 | TRBV30 | TRBD1 | . | CAWRDRGNTEAFF | TGTGCCTGGAGGGACAGGGGGAACACTGAAGCTTTCTTT
TRBJ1-6 | TRBV11-2 | . | few | CASSLRGMGNNSPLHF | TGTGCCAGCAGCTTGCGGGGGATGGGAAATAATTCACCCCTCCACTTT
TRBJ2-1 | TRBV14 | TRBD2 | . | CASTRTRSDNEQFF | TGTGCCAGCACCCGGACTAGAAGCGACAATGAGCAGTTCTTC
TRBJ2-7 | TRBV6-1 | TRBD2 | . | CASSALYGTSGVAYEQYF | TGTGCCAGCAGTGCCCTATACGGGACTAGCGGGGTAGCCTACGAGCAGTACTTC
TRBJ2-1 | TRBV6-1 | TRBD1 | . | CASSLDRGSINEQFF | TGTGCCAGCAGCCTCGACAGGGGAAGCATCAATGAGCAGTTCTTC
TRBJ2-1 | TRBV4-1 | TRBD2 | . | CASSRTSGGGYNEQFF | TGCGCCAGCAGCCGGACTAGCGGGGGGGGATACAATGAGCAGTTCTTC
TRBJ2-2 | TRBV18 | TRBD1 | . | CASSRGGADTGELFF | TGTGCCAGCTCACGAGGGGGCGCGGACACCGGGGAGCTGTTTTTT
TRBJ2-3 | TRBV10-1 | . | . | CASSGDPFTGTLDTQYF | TGCGCCAGCAGTGGGGACCCTTTTACAGGGACGTTGGATACGCAGTATTTT
TRBJ2-1 | TRBV9 | . | . | CASSASDEQFF | TGTGCCAGCAGCGCCTCGGATGAGCAGTTCTTC
TRBJ2-1 | TRBV5-1 | TRBD2 | . | CASSFGTSGGANVHEQFF | TGCGCCAGCAGCTTTGGTACTAGCGGGGGGGCGAATGTGCATGAGCAGTTCTTC
TRBJ1-1 | TRBV12-5 | . | once | CASGFRGTEAFF | TGTGCTAGTGGTTTCAGGGGAACTGAAGCTTTCTTT
TRBJ2-7 | TRBV9 | TRBD2 | . | CASSDRPSGIYEQYF | TGTGCCAGCAGCGATAGGCCTAGCGGGATCTACGAGCAGTACTTC
TRBJ2-3 | TRBV4-1 | . | . | CASSQEQRDSDTQYF | TGCGCCAGCAGCCAAGAACAACGCGATTCAGATACGCAGTATTTT
TRBJ2-1 | TRBV5-4 | . | . | CASSFRAVGVGNEQFF | TGTGCCAGCAGCTTTCGAGCGGTGGGAGTGGGGAATGAGCAGTTCTTC
TRBJ2-5 | TRBV7-7 | . | . | CASSLPGRLETQYF | TGTGCTAGCAGCTTACCCGGGAGACTGGAGACCCAGTACTTC
TRBJ1-4 | TRBV7-9 | . | . | CASSQKTTTNEKLFF | TGTGCCAGCAGCCAGAAGACAACAACTAATGAAAAACTGTTTTTT
TRBJ2-7 | TRBV6-5 | . | . | CASSPAGSAYEQYF | TGTGCCAGCAGCCCCGCGGGCAGTGCCTACGAGCAGTACTTC
TRBJ1-5 | TRBV18 | TRBD1 | few | CASSPRGQGHQPQHF | TGTGCCAGCTCACCCCGAGGACAGGGACATCAGCCCCAGCATTTT
TRBJ1-5 | TRBV28 | . | few | CASSFTVRGKQRGHNQPQHF | TGTGCCAGCAGTTTTACGGTACGGGGTAAACAGCGAGGTCACAATCAGCCCCAGCATTTT
TRBJ1-5 | TRBV7-9 | . | . | CASSLGGGQPQHF | TGTGCCAGCAGCTTAGGGGGCGGTCAGCCCCAGCATTTT
TRBJ1-2 | TRBV14 | . | . | CASSQDLGGYGYTF | TGTGCCAGCAGCCAAGATCTAGGGGGGTATGGCTACACCTTC
TRBJ2-4 | TRBV4-2 | . | . | CASSQIGLANIQYF | TGTGCCAGCAGCCAGATCGGGCTAGCGAACATTCAGTACTTC
TRBJ2-7 | TRBV6-6 | TRBD2 | . | CASTRLAGGVYEQYF | TGTGCCAGCACTAGGCTAGCGGGAGGGGTTTACGAGCAGTACTTC
TRBJ1-1 | TRBV4-1 | . | . | CASSPRSPRNTEAFF | TGCGCCAGCAGCCCCCGGAGCCCTAGGAACACTGAAGCTTTCTTT
TRBJ1-1 | TRBV6-5 | TRBD1 | . | CASTDRVRAFF | TGTGCCAGCACCGACAGGGTTCGAGCTTTCTTT
TRBJ2-3 | TRBV7-8 | . | . | CASSYRLGGGTDTQYF | TGTGCCAGCAGCTACAGACTAGGCGGTGGCACAGATACGCAGTATTTT
TRBJ2-7 | TRBV7-3 | TRBD2 | once | CASSPGGAGSLRSEQYF | TGTGCCAGCAGCCCGGGTGGAGCGGGGAGCCTACGTAGCGAGCAGTACTTC
TRBJ2-6 | TRBV7-8 | . | . | CASTEGLGVGANVLTF | TGTGCCAGCACCGAGGGGTTGGGGGTCGGGGCCAACGTCCTGACTTTC
TRBJ1-4 | TRBV15 | . | . | CATRQGRVEKLFF | TGTGCCACCAGGCAGGGCAGGGTTGAAAAACTGTTTTTT
TRBJ2-1 | TRBV7-9 | . | . | CASSLRGEGGYEQFF | TGTGCCAGCAGCTTAAGAGGGGAAGGTGGGTATGAGCAGTTCTTC
TRBJ2-7 | TRBV11-2 | . | . | CASSPSPIRYEQYF | TGTGCCAGCAGCCCCTCCCCAATCCGCTACGAGCAGTACTTC
TRBJ2-2 | TRBV29-1 | . | . | CSAGSTQTNTGELFF | TGCAGCGCCGGGTCGACACAGACTAACACCGGGGAGCTGTTTTTT
TRBJ1-1 | TRBV6-1 | . | . | CASSERVYEAFF | TGTGCCAGCAGTGAACGAGTATACGAAGCTTTCTTT
TRBJ2-3 | TRBV11-2 | . | . | CASSTPNTDTQYF | TGTGCCAGCAGTACCCCCAACACAGATACGCAGTATTTT